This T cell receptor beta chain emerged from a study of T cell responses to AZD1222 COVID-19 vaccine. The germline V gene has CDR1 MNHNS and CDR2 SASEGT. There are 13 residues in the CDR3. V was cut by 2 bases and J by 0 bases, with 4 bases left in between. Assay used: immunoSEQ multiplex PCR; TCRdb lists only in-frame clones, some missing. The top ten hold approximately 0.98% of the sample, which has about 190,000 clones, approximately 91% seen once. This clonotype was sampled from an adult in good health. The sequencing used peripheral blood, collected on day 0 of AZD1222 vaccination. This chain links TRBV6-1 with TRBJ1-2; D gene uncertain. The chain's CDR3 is CASSENSNYGYTF. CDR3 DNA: TGTGCCAGCAGTGAAAACTCTAACTATGGCTACACCTTC.